This T cell receptor beta chain emerged from a study of tumor and adjacent non-tumor tissue in lung cancer (dated by TCRdb to the late 2010s). Context from the whole study: Patients with adenocarcinoma (about twelve), squamous cell carcinoma (2) and small cell lung cancer (1) were included in the cohort. The 15 enrolled patients, of whom approximately 10 were men and 5 were women, were aged about 30 to 85 years and were diagnosed with TNM stage I to III disease. A total of some 130,000,000 productive TCRbeta reads were generated by sequencing, corresponding to an average of about 4 million reads per sample. Bulk TCRbeta repertoires were compared between lung tumor tissue and matched distant non-tumor lung tissue obtained from roughly 16 lung cancer patients. For each patient, one tumor sample and one normal lung sample were taken, giving 25 to 30 paired specimens that underwent TCRbeta CDR3 sequencing. Broad study findings and their caveats: Because peripheral blood was not sequenced, blood TCRbeta repertoires in the lung cancer patients of the study were not examined. Significantly higher TCR diversity was found in younger patients, and higher tumor TCR diversity was associated with shorter overall and disease-free survival. In normal lung, the top 100 clones accounted for a significantly larger cumulative share of the repertoire than in tumor tissue. The cohort had only around 14 patients, and the authors noted that larger samples and more detailed clinical data are needed. Significantly higher TCR diversity (inverse Simpson) was observed in tumor tissue than in normal lung tissue (roughly 390 vs 170, P = 0.0075, Mann-Whitney U test). Neither the sequencing platform nor unique molecular identifiers are named or mentioned anywhere in the methods.

The library was obtained by multiplex PCR. The sequencer listed for this sample is Illumina HiSeq 2500. TCRbeta libraries were constructed through three rounds of nested PCR with primers (Table S4) according to protocols modified from ARM-PCR. Before sequencing, PCR products in the 200-500 bp range were cut out of the gel and cleaned up using the QIAquick gel extraction kit. For the original study's pipeline: Trimmomatic was used to clean the reads, FLASH was used to merge the reads into complete CDR3 sequences, and MiTCR was used to assign the reads to V(D)J germline segments. Clonal diversity was computed as the inverse Simpson's index with VDJtools. Productive reads were defined as in-frame sequences without a premature stop codon. TCRdb reworked the public reads: Q25 trimming with fastp, MiXCR clone assembly, productive beta chains retained. Identical CDR3 protein sequences are pooled into one entry, listed with their most common genes and DNA. These V and J calls derive from TCRdb rather than the authors' analysis. This sample gives over 100,000 distinct CDR3 sequences in total; roughly 80% of them show up just once. The top ten hold around a third of the sample.

V is reduced by 7 bases and J by 8 bases, leaving a spacing of 17 bases between them. The CDR3 totals 14 residues, both ends included. Only the CDR3 DNA is retained, 42 bases long and in frame from the first base. With regard to this clonotype: The antigen this receptor binds is unknown. A read error is likely, as this CDR3 ends without the conserved phenylalanine or tryptophan.

RNA was isolated from bulk unsorted tissue, and RNA quality was assessed with a NanoDrop ND-1000 and an Agilent 2100. The donors were newly diagnosed lung cancer patients admitted for thoracic surgery in China from August to November 2014 who had not received prior chemotherapy. Anyone who had undergone radiotherapy or chemotherapy before, or who had another cancer at the same time, was left out of the study. Surgical tissue pieces of about 1-2.3 cm3 were preserved in RNAlater solution and were kept at -80 degrees C until use. This clonotype originated in a woman aged 55 to 70 with non-small cell lung cancer. The specimen was lung tumor tissue. The receptor chain draws on TRBV12-3 or TRBV12-4 and TRBJ1-4; the D gene is perhaps TRBD1, from 5 matching bases. The CDR3 loop reads CASNSYGAGEKLFL. Here is the DNA: TGTGCCAGCAATTCCTACGGGGCAGGGGAAAAACTGTTTTTA.